The clone carrying this T cell receptor beta chain is medium-sized in the sample. What it binds is unknown. Losses at the gene ends were 4 bases for V and 5 bases for J; bases not matched to a gene: 6. The CDR3 has 14 residues. Germline V gene lookup returns CDR1 SGHRS and CDR2 YFSETQ. This sample is drawn from a study of PD-L1 blockade in urothelial cancer. Study information: Patients took up atezolizumab at some point between 2014 and 2015 at 1,200 mg intravenously every 3 weeks. Blood was subjected to analysis at 3 weeks (second dose) and 6 weeks following treatment start. Blood samples had a median of 141,255 T cells. Findings and limits, study-wide: Survival was better when pretreatment blood TCR clonality fell below the median.

Produced via immunoSEQ multiplex PCR; TCRdb's table is partial and in-frame only. This table holds tens of thousands of clones, 82% found once. The specimen comprised PBMCs, sampled around atezolizumab (anti-PD-L1) treatment. The TCR sequence derives from a man between 65 and 80 years old with urothelial cancer. This sequence joins TRBV5-1 and TRBJ1-1, with 9 bases that match TRBD1. The CDR3 region has the DNA TGCGCCAGCAGCACAGGGGGCCGGGGGACTGAAGCTTTCTTT. It yields the protein CASSTGGRGTEAFF.